This T cell receptor (beta chain) comes out of a study of shared clonotypes between healthy human individuals. Study-wide results and caveats: Shared across a few donors were about 4.6% of the naive CD4 clonotypes.

Germline lookup yields CDR1 MNHEY and CDR2 SMNVEV (reference sequence). Trimming cost V 3 bases and J 6 bases; bases outside gene matches: 7. This CDR3 has 15 residues. An even split of each subset's genomic DNA across several immunoSEQ plates was performed. Libraries were prepared by immunoSEQ multiplex PCR; TCRdb keeps only in-frame clonotypes and omits some of them. The sample includes about 2.2 million clones, 85% to 95% of them seen just once. As to this clone: The target antigen is unknown.

Cells designated naive CD8 were CD45RO-negative and were positively selected for CCR7, with terminally differentiated effector memory CD45RA+ cells excluded. The rearrangement links TRBV27 to TRBJ2-1; 8 bases align to TRBD2. This clonotype was sampled from a man younger than 35 in good health. Some clones in this sample may be carry-over from other donors' samples. Source material: naive CD8+ T cells from PBMCs. The CDR3 spells CASSFGTSPVNEQFF. CDR3 coding DNA: TGTGCCAGCAGTTTTGGGACTAGTCCCGTCAATGAGCAGTTCTTC.